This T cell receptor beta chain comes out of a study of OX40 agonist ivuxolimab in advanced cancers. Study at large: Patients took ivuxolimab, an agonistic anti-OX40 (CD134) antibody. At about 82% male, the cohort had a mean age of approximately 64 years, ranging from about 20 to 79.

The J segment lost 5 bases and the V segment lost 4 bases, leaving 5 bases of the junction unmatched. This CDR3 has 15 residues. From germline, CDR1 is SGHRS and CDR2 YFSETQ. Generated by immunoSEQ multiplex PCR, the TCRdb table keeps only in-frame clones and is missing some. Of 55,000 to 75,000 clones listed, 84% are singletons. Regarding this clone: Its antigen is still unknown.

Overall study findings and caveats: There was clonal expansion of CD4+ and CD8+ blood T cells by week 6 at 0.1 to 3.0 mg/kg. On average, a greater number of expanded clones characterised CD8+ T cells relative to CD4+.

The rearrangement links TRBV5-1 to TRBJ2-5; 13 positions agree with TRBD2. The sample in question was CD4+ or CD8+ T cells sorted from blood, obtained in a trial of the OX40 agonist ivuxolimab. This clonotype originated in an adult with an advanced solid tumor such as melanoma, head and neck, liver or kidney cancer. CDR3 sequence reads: CASSATSGRFETQYF. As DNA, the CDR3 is TGCGCCAGCAGCGCGACTAGCGGGAGGTTTGAGACCCAGTACTTC.